The clone carrying this T cell receptor (beta chain) showed up just a few times. Antigen: not known. The data originate from a study of CD8+ T cells in alopecia areata. Study outcomes and limitations: The presence of one nonresponder keeps the tie between baseline CD8+ expansion and response uncertain.

The CDR3 has 15 residues. Germline-derived CDR1 and CDR2 are SGHDN and FVKESK. V was clipped by 1 base and J by 5 bases; unmatched bases: 6. Treatment meaning: oral pan-JAK inhibitor, 5-10 mg twice daily. Peripheral blood and lesional scalp punch biopsies came from alopecia areata patients. After isolation, RNA underwent reverse transcription to generate cDNA as the sequencing template. TCRdb's table, derived via immunoSEQ multiplex PCR, lists solely in-frame clones and lacks some. The sample records 200,000 to 250,000 clones, roughly 66% being singletons. Sequencing used CD4+ T cells sorted from blood, obtained at roughly week 45, from a patient treated with tofacitinib. This receptor was identified in a human donor with alopecia areata. The chain combines TRBV14 with TRBJ2-5; 8 bases are a match to TRBD2. CDR3 coding DNA: TGTGCCAGCAGCCAAGCCAGCGGGGGTACGGAGACCCAGTACTTC. Its translation: CASSQASGGTETQYF.